Following are 22 T cell receptor beta chains from one sample sequenced in a study of prognosis after radiotherapy for stage I lung cancer. Two-round multiplex PCR on genomic DNA was the method by which TCR beta CDR3 was amplified. During first-round PCR, primers specific to each TRBV and TRBJ gene were used. A single record per CDR3 protein comes from TCRdb applying MiXCR to the multiplex PCR reads. The repertoire consists of about 26,000 distinct CDR3 sequences, with about 41% occurring once and the leading ten covering about 31%. This specimen consisted of PBMCs, obtained before or after stereotactic body radiation therapy (not recorded which). Receptor source: a donor older than 45 with non-small cell lung cancer.

The sample holds many counts of this clonotype. The chain uses TRBV7-4 and TRBJ2-7; D not resolved. The V and J ends lost 0 bases and 0 bases respectively, with 21 bases between them. The CDR3 covers 19 residues. In germline, CDR1 is SGHVT, CDR2 SQSDAQ. In DNA form, the CDR3 reads TGTGCCAGCAGCTTAGCGCGGTACCTGAGTCCTCCAAGCTCCTACGAGCAGTACTTC. This codes for CASSLARYLSPPSSYEQYF.

This clonotype has just a few counts. Given a much more abundant clone one base away, this may be a read error. The chain employs TRBV20-1 and TRBJ1-1; 7 nucleotides agree with TRBD1. The J segment lost 5 bases and the V segment lost 6 bases, leaving 9 bases of the junction unmatched. The CDR3 runs to 13 residues. CDR1 DFQATT and CDR2 SNEGSKA come from the germline V gene (reference sequence). The CDR3 region is CSACRQGGTEAFF. The CDR3 nucleotides are TGCAGTGCGTGCCGACAGGGTGGGACTGAAGCTTTCTTT.

The rearrangement uses TRBV5-1 and TRBJ1-2; D is uncertain. The length of the CDR3 is 13 residues. From germline, CDR1 is SGHRS and CDR2 YFSETQ. Trimming shortened V by 2 bases and J by 3 bases, and 8 bases separated the two germline ends. CDR3 bases: TGCGCCAGCAGCTTTGACGAATACTATGGCTACACCTTC. It encodes CASSFDEYYGYTF.

In this sample, this clonotype turned up many times. The J gene is TRBJ1-1, the V gene TRBV7-2; D remains ambiguous. Germline V gene data show CDR1 as SGHTA and CDR2 as FQGNSA. The CDR3 has 16 amino acids. V was pared by 3 bases and J by 1 base, with 15 bases between. The CDR3 DNA sequence: TGTGCCAGCAGCTTCCGCCACGACAAGGGGAACACTGAAGCTTTCTTT. It translates to CASSFRHDKGNTEAFF.

In this sample, this clonotype turned up many times. V gene TRBV20-1 combines with J gene TRBJ1-6, with D uncertain. Between the trimmed V and J ends, which lost 0 bases and 3 bases, there was a span of 12 bases. Germline values: CDR1 DFQATT, CDR2 SNEGSKA (reference sequence). The CDR3 spans 16 residues. The CDR3 DNA reads TGCAGTGCTAGAGATCCGCGGGCGGGCTATAATTCACCCCTCCACTTT. Its protein is CSARDPRAGYNSPLHF.

With regard to this clonotype: A single base is all that separates this from a far larger clone, so a read error is likely. The chain recombines TRBV6-9 with TRBJ1-2, with 7 nucleotides matching TRBD1. Germline-derived CDR1 and CDR2 are MNHGY and SVAAGI. V lost 3 bases and J lost 2; bases outside the gene matches: 6. The CDR3 length is 15 residues. The CDR3, as DNA: TGTGCCAGCAGTTACGGCACGACAGGGAACTATGGCTACACCTTC. As protein: CASSYGTTGNYGYTF.

This clonotype has a count of ten or more. This sequence joins TRBV25-1 and TRBJ2-7; tentatively, D is TRBD1 (5 bases). This CDR3 contains 13 residues. V lost 4 bases and J 4 bases, leaving 11 bases between the germline ends. From germline, CDR1 is MGHDK and CDR2 SYGVNS. The CDR3 is CASSVPGKYEQYF. CDR3 sequence (DNA): TGTGCCAGCAGTGTGCCAGGGAAATACGAGCAGTACTTC.

V is TRBV4-2 and J is TRBJ2-5; D is unresolved. Germline CDR1 reads LGHNA; CDR2 reads YNFKEQ. The germline V and J ends were trimmed by 4 bases and 4 bases, with 13 bases remaining between them. The CDR3 length is 14 residues. CDR3 DNA: TGTGCCAGCAGCCGGCGTGGGGTGCCAGAGACCCAGTACTTC. This gives the protein CASSRRGVPETQYF.

This clonotype was observed many times. The CDR3 here is CASSSILAPEQFF. For the CDR3, the DNA is TGTGCCAGCAGCTCCATACTAGCACCTGAGCAGTTCTTC. The chain joins TRBV7-2 to TRBJ2-1, with D possibly being TRBD2 (6 bases). The V and J ends lost 4 bases and 9 bases respectively, with 13 bases between them. The CDR3 spans 13 residues. Germline V gene lookup returns CDR1 SGHTA and CDR2 FQGNSA.

On this clonotype itself: This is likely an artifact of a read error, given a far larger clone one base away. The V gene is TRBV6-9, the J gene TRBJ2-3; 9 bases map to TRBD2. V dropped 3 bases and J dropped 5; count of bases not matched to a gene: 6. The CDR3 has 15 amino acids. Germline V gene sequence: CDR1 MNHGY, CDR2 SVAAGI. The CDR3: CASSYYVLAGDTQYF. CDR3 nucleotide sequence: TGTGCCAGCAGTTACTACGTACTAGCGGGAGATACGCAGTATTTT.

This clonotype showed up many times. One junction end disagrees with the germline gene, perhaps due to a read error. The V call is TRBV11-2, the J call TRBJ2-1, with D possibly matching TRBD2 (5 bases). The CDR3 length is 11 residues. CDR1 and CDR2 from the germline V gene are SGHAT and FQNNGV. This chain's CDR3 is CASSLRERLYF. CDR3 sequence (DNA): TGTGCCAGCAGCTTAAGGGAGCGGCTATACTTC.

The V call is TRBV12-3 or TRBV12-4, the J call TRBJ2-3; D is possibly TRBD2 (7 bases). The V end lost 3 bases, the J end lost 1 base, and 11 bases lay between the germline ends. CDR3 size: 15 residues. The DNA for the CDR3 is TGTGCCAGCAGTTTGTGGGGGGGCGGCACAGATACGCAGTATTTT. The encoded protein is CASSLWGGGTDTQYF.

This clonotype has ten or more counts. This rearrangement joins TRBV9 to TRBJ2-1; 9 positions agree with TRBD2. Unmatched junction bases numbered 12, after V lost 1 base and J lost 7 bases. Germline V gene data show CDR1 as SGDLS and CDR2 as YYNGEE. The CDR3 spans 17 residues. The chain's CDR3 is CASSVPEAGGLRNEQFF. The CDR3 nucleotides read TGTGCCAGCAGCGTACCCGAGGCGGGGGGGCTTAGAAATGAGCAGTTCTTC.

This chain connects TRBV2 to TRBJ1-2; a weak D match, TRBD1 (5 bases). V was shortened by 1 base and J by 5 bases, with 14 bases between the two germline ends. CDR1 is SNHLY, CDR2 FYNNEI, per germline. This CDR3 is built from 15 residues. Here the CDR3 DNA reads TGTGCCAGCAGTGAAGATGTGGGGGAAAAGTATGGCTACACCTTC. This codes for CASSEDVGEKYGYTF.

This clonotype was observed at least ten times. This clone may be a read error of a much larger clone one base away. This chain uses TRBV27 with TRBJ1-6; perhaps TRBD1 as D (5 bases). With 11 bases removed from V and 5 bases from J, the gap between germline ends came to 13 bases. CDR3 length equals 13 residues. CDR1 MNHEY and CDR2 SMNVEV come from the germline V gene (reference sequence). The chain's CDR3 is CAGKQTDNSPLHF. Written as DNA, the CDR3 is TGTGCCGGCAAACAGACAGATAATTCACCCCTCCACTTT.

This clonotype was recorded at least ten times. The chain is built from TRBV6-1 and TRBJ2-5; possible D gene TRBD1, 5 bases. The CDR3 is 15 amino acids. Germline V lookup: CDR1 MNHNS, CDR2 SASEGT. The CDR3 loop is CATLLERGFFETQYF. In DNA, the CDR3 is TGTGCTACACTTCTCGAAAGGGGTTTTTTCGAGACCCAGTACTTC.

CDR3 in DNA: TGTGCCAGCGGGGAGGGGGCGATGAACACTGAAGCTTTCTTT. It is translated as CASGEGAMNTEAFF. The J gene is TRBJ1-1, the V gene TRBV28; 7 bases map to TRBD1. Germline CDR1 is MDHEN and CDR2 is SYDVKM. Trimming at V came to 8 bases and at J to 0 bases, leaving 6 bases not matched to a gene. The CDR3 is 14 amino acids.

This clonotype was counted once. A far larger clone is just one base off, so this is likely a read error. The chain combines TRBV6-1 with TRBJ2-3; the match to TRBD2 covers 10 bases. This CDR3 contains 15 residues. Germline lookup yields CDR1 MNHNS and CDR2 SASEGT. With 7 bases clipped from V and 4 bases from J, the junction kept 8 bases outside the gene matches. CDR3 region: CASILSGTSADTQYF. The CDR3 DNA follows: TGTGCCAGCATTCTTAGCGGGACTAGCGCAGATACGCAGTATTTT.

Turning to this clonotype: A single base is all that separates this from a far larger clone, so a read error is likely. The V and J genes are TRBV6-5 and TRBJ2-7; no clear D. Germline V gives CDR1 MNHEY, CDR2 SVGAGI. CDR3 length: 13 amino acids. CDR3 coding DNA: TGTGCCAGCAGACAAGACAACTCCTACGAGCATTACTTC. As protein: CASRQDNSYEHYF.

This clonotype showed up many times. V is TRBV11-2 and J is TRBJ2-5, with D hard to call. This CDR3 region has 17 residues. Deletions cut 5 bases from V and 3 bases from J, with 22 bases between. Germline V lookup: CDR1 SGHAT, CDR2 FQNNGV. CDR3 DNA: TGTGCCAGCAGCCCCCCGATGGGTATCTCCGCAAAAGAGACCCAGTACTTC. Translated: CASSPPMGISAKETQYF. The variable domain in full, completed from reference TRBV11-2 and TRBJ2-5, reads EAGVAQSPRYKIIEKRQSVAFWCNPISGHATLYWYQQILGQGPKLLIQFQNNGVVDDSQLPKDRFSAERLKGVDSTLKIQPAKLEDSAVYLCASSPPMGISAKETQYFGPGTRLLVL.

Comment on this clonotype: A much more abundant neighbour one base away suggests this may be a read error. J is TRBJ1-1 and V is TRBV14; the match to TRBD1 covers 10 bases. The germline gives CDR1 SGHDN, CDR2 FVKESK. The CDR3 covers 15 residues. CDR3 residues: CARSRQGAGNSEAFF. CDR3 DNA: TGTGCCAGAAGCCGACAGGGGGCTGGAAACTCTGAAGCTTTCTTT.

This clonotype occurred many times. The V call is TRBV10-2, the J call TRBJ2-7; either TRBD1 or TRBD2 may supply D (6 bases each). The CDR3 loop spans 12 amino acids. V was clipped by 3 bases and J by 9 bases, with 12 bases between them. CDR1 is WSHSY and CDR2 is SAAADI in the germline V gene. The CDR3 nucleotides read TGCGCCAGCAGTGACTCGGGGGCCGGGCAGTACTTC. Translating it yields CASSDSGAGQYF.